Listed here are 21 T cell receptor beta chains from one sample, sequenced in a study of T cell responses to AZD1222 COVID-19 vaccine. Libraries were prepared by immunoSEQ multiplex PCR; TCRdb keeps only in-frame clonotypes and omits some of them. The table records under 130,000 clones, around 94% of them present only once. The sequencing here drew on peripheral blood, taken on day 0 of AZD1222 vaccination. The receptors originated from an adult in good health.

The CDR3 DNA reads as TGCAGCGTTGAAGCGCAGGGGGTAGCTTTCTTT. Its translation: CSVEAQGVAFF. The V call is TRBV29-1, the J call TRBJ1-1; 7 nucleotides agree with TRBD1. The germline V gene has CDR1 SQVTM and CDR2 ANQGSEA. The junction had 3 bases not matched to a gene; V was cut back by 1 base and J by 10 bases. The CDR3 is 11 amino acids. The full variable domain, in which reference TRBV29-1 and TRBJ1-1 provide the parts outside the CDR3, is SAVISQKPSRDICQRGTSLTIQCQVDSQVTMMFWYRQQPGQSLTLIATANQGSEATYESGFVIDKFPISRPNLTFSTLTVSNMSPEDSSIYLCSVEAQGVAFFGQGTRLTVV.

The DNA of the CDR3 is TGTGCTAGTGGTGCTACTAGCGGCATGGTATCCCCCTATGAGCAGTTCTTC. This codes for CASGATSGMVSPYEQFF. The chain links TRBV12-5 to TRBJ2-1; 8 bases match TRBD2. CDR1 is LGHNT, CDR2 FRNRAP, per germline. Trimming took 5 bases from V and 8 from J; bases not matched to a gene: 17. The CDR3 totals 17 residues.

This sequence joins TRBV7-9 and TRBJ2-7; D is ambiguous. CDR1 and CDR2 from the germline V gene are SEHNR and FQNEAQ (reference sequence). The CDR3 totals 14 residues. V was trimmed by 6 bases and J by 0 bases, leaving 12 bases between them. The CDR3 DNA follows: TGTGCCAGCAGTAAGGGTGGCAGCTCCTACGAGCAGTACTTC. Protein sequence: CASSKGGSSYEQYF.

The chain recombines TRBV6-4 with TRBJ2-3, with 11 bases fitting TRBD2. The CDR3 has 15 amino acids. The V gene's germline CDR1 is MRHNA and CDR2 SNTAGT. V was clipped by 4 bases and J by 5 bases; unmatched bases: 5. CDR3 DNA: TGTGCCAGCAGTGCCCTAGCGGGAGGAGGAGATACGCAGTATTTT. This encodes CASSALAGGGDTQYF.

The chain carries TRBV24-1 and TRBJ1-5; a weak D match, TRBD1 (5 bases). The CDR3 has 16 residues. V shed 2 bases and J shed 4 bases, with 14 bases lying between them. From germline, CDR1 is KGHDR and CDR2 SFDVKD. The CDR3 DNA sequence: TGTGCCACCAGTGATTCACAGGTTATAGGAAATCAGCCCCAGCATTTT. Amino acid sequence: CATSDSQVIGNQPQHF.

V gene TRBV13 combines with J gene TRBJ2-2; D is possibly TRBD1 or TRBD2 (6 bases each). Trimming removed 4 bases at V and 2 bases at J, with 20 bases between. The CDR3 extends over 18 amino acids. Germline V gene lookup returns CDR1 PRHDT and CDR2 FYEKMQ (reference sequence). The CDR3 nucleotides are TGTGCCAGCAGCTCCGATCGGGGGACACCTATCAACACCGGGGAGCTGTTTTTT. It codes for CASSSDRGTPINTGELFF.

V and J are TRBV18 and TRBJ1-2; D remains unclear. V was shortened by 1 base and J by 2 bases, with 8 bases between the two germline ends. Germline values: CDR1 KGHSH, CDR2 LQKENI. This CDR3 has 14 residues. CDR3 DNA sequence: TGTGCCAGCTCACCACTAAACACGAACTATGGCTACACCTTC. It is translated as CASSPLNTNYGYTF.

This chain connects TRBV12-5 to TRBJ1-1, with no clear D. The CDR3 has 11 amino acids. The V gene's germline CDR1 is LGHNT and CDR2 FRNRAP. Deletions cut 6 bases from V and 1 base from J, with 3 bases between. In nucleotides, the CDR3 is TGTGCTAGTGGCCGGAACACTGAAGCTTTCTTT. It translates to CASGRNTEAFF.

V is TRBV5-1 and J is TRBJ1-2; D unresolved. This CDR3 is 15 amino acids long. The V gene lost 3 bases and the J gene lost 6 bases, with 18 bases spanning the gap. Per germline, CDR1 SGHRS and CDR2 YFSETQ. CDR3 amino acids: CASSSDPALFDGYTF. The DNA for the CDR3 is TGCGCCAGCAGCTCGGACCCGGCTTTGTTTGATGGCTACACCTTC.

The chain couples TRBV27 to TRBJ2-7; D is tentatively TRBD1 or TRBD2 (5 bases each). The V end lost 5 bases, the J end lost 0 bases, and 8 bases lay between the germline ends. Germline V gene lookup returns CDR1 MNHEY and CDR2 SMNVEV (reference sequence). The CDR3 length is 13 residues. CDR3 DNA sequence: TGTGCCAGCAGTCCGGGACGCTCCTACGAGCAGTACTTC. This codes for CASSPGRSYEQYF.

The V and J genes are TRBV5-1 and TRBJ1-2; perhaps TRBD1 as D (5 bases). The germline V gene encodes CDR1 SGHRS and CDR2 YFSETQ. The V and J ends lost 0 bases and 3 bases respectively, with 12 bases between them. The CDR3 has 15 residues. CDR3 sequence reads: CASSLGKGTDYGYTF. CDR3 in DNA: TGCGCCAGCAGCTTGGGAAAAGGGACGGACTATGGCTACACCTTC.

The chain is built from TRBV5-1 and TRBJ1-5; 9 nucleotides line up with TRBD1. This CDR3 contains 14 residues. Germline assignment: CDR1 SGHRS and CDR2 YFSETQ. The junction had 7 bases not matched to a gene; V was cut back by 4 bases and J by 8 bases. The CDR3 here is CASSPGQGREPQHF. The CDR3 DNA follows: TGCGCCAGCAGCCCTGGACAGGGGAGGGAGCCCCAGCATTTT.

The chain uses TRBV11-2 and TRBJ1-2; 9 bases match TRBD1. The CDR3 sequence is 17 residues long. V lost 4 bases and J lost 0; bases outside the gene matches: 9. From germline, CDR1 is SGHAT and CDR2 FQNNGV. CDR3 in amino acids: CASSSLRDRDSNYGYTF. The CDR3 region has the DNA TGTGCCAGCAGCTCCCTCCGGGACAGGGATTCTAACTATGGCTACACCTTC.

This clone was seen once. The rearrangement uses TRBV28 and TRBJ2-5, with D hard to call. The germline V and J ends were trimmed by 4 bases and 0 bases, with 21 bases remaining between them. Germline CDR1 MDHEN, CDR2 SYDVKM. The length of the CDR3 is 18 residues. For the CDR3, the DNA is TGTGCCAGCAGTTCCACCACAAAAACGCTTAGGGACCAAGAGACCCAGTACTTC. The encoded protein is CASSSTTKTLRDQETQYF.

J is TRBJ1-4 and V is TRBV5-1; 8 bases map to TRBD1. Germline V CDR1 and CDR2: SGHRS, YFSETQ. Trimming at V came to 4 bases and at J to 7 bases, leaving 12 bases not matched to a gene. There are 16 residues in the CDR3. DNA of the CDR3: TGCGCCAGCAGCCCCGAATCGCAGGGGGCAAGTGAAAAACTGTTTTTT. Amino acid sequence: CASSPESQGASEKLFF.

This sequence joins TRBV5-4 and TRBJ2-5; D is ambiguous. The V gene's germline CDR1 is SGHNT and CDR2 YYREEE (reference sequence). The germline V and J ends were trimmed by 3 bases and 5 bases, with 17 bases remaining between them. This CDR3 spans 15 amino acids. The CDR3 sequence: CASSSDLYAPETQYF. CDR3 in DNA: TGTGCCAGCAGCTCAGACTTGTACGCGCCGGAGACCCAGTACTTC.

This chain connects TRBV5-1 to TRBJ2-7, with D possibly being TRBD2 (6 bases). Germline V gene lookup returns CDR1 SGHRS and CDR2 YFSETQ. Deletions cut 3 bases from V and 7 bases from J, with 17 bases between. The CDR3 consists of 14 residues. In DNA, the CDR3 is TGCGCCAGCAGCTCGGACACCAAGGCGGGGGAGCAGTACTTC. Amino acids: CASSSDTKAGEQYF.

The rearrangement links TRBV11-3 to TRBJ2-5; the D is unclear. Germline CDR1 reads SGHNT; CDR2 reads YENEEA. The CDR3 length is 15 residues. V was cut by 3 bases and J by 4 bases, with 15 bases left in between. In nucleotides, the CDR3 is TGTGCCAGCAGCTTGCGGCGGAGCAAAGTAGAGACCCAGTACTTC. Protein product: CASSLRRSKVETQYF.

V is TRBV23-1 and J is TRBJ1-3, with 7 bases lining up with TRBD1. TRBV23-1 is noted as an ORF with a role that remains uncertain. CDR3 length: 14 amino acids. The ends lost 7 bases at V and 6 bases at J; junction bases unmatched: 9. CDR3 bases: TGCGCCAGCATTAGAGACAGGGAAGAAAACACCATATATTTT. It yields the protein CASIRDREENTIYF.

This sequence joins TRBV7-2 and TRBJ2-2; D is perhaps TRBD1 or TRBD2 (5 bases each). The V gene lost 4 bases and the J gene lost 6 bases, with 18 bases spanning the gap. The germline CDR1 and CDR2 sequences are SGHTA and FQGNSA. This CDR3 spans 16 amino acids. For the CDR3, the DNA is TGTGCCAGCAGCTACTCCGGGACGGGTTTGGCCGGGGAGCTGTTTTTT. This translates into CASSYSGTGLAGELFF.

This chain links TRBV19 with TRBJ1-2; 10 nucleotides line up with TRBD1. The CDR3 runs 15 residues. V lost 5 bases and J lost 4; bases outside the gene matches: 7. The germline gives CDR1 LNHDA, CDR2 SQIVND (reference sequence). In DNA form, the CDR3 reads TGTGCCAGTAGTCCCCGGACAGGGGGTCGCTATGGCTACACCTTC. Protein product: CASSPRTGGRYGYTF.